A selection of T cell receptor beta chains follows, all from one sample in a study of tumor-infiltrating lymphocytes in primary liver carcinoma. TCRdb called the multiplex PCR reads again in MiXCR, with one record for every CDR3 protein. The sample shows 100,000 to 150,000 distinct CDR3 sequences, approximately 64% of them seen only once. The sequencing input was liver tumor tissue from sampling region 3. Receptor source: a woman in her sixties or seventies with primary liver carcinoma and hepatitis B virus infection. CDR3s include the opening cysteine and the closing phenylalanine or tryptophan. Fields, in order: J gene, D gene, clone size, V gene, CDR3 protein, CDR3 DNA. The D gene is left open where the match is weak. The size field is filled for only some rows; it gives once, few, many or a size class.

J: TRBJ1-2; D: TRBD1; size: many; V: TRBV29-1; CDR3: CSVPGDRNYGYTF; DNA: TGCAGCGTCCCGGGGGACAGAAACTATGGCTACACCTTC
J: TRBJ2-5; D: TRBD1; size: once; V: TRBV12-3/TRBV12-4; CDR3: CGNRQGTEQEAQYF; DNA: TGTGGCAACAGGCAAGGGACAGAGCAAGAGGCCCAGTACTTC
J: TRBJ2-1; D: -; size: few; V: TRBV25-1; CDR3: CASSEYGGGGDEQFF; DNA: TGTGCCAGCAGTGAATATGGGGGAGGGGGCGATGAGCAGTTCTTC
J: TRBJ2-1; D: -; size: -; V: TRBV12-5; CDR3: CASRRGIFNEQFF; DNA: TGTGCTAGTCGCCGAGGGATTTTCAATGAGCAGTTCTTC
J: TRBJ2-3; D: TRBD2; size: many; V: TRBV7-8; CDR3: CASRFSGRAFGDTQYF; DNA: TGTGCCAGCAGATTTAGCGGGAGGGCGTTTGGAGATACGCAGTATTTT
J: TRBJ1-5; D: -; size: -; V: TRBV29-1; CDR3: CSDEGGKGTDTQHF; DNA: TGCAGCGATGAAGGGGGTAAGGGCACAGATACGCAGCATTTT
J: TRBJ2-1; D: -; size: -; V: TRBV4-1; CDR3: CASNQDEAQGLEQFF; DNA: TGCGCCAGCAACCAAGATGAGGCCCAGGGACTCGAGCAATTCTTC
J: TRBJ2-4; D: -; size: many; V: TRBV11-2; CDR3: CASSYPGLRGKNIQYF; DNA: TGTGCCAGCAGCTACCCCGGGTTGCGGGGCAAAAACATTCAGTACTTC
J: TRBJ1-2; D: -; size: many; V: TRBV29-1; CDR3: CSVPDKTYGYTF; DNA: TGCAGCGTCCCGGACAAGACCTATGGCTACACCTTC
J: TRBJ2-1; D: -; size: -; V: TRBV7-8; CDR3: CVSSSGWSTYNEQSF; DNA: TGTGTCAGCAGCTCGGGATGGTCCACCTACAATGAGCAGTCCTTC
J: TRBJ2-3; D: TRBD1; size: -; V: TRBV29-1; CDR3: CSVADRDRMYF; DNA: TGCAGCGTAGCGGACAGGGATAGAATGTATTTT
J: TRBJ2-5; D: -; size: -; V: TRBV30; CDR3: CAWSVRGGAQETQYF; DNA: TGTGCCTGGAGTGTACGAGGGGGGGCGCAAGAGACCCAGTACTTC
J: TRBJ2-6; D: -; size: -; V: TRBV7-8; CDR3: CASSIMRRAASFGPGANVLTF; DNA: TGTGCCAGCAGCATAATGCGGAGGGCGGCGAGTTTTGGGCCTGGGGCCAACGTCCTGACTTTC
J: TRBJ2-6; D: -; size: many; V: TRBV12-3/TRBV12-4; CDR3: CASSLAQAGANVLTF; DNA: TGTGCCAGCAGTTTAGCACAGGCCGGGGCCAACGTCCTGACTTTC
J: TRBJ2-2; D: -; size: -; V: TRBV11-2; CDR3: CASSWYRGSVELFF; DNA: TGTGCCAGCAGCTGGTACCGGGGGAGCGTGGAGCTGTTTTTT
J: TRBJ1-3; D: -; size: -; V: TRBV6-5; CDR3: CASSEVCRTSGNTIYF; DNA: TGTGCCAGCAGCGAGGTGTGCCGAACCTCTGGAAACACCATATATTTT
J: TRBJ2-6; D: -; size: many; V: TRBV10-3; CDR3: CAISESTAGRSGANVLTF; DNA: TGTGCCATCAGTGAGAGTACGGCTGGTAGATCTGGGGCCAACGTCCTGACTTTC
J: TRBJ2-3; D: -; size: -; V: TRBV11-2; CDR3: CASSSQGFNTDTQYF; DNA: TGTGCCAGCAGCTCCCAGGGCTTTAATACGGATACGCAGTATTTT
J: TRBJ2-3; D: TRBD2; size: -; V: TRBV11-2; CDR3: CASSLDRLASFFDTQYF; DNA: TGCGCCAGCAGCTTAGATCGACTAGCGAGCTTTTTTGATACGCAGTATTTC
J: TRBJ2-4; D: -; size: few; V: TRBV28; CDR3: CASSPRRWVDVDIQYF; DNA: TGTGCCAGCAGTCCCCGAAGGTGGGTGGATGTTGACATTCAGTACTTC
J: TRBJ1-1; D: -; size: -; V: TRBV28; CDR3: CASSSPMLSEASF; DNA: TGTGCCAGCAGTTCTCCTATGCTGTCTGAAGCTTCCTTT
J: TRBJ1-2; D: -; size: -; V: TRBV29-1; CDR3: CSVADNLNRDYTF; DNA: TGCAGCGTTGCGGATAATCTCAATCGGGACTACACCTTC
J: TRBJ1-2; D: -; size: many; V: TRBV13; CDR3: CASSPREINYGYTF; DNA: TGTGCCAGCAGCCCCCGCGAGATTAACTATGGCTACACCTTC
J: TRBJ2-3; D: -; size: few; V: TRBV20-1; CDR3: CSASFRGTQYF; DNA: TGCAGTGCTAGCTTTCGCGGTACGCAGTATTTT
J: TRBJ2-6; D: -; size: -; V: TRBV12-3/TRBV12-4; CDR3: CASPTESSGANVLTF; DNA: TGTGCCAGTCCGACAGAGAGCTCTGGGGCCAACGTCCTGACTTTC
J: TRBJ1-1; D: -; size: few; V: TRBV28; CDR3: CASTDTLNTEAFF; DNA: TGTGCCAGCACGGACACGCTGAACACTGAAGCTTTCTTT
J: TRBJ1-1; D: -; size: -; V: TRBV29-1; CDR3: CNVGPRQSLNTGAFF; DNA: TGCAACGTTGGCCCGAGACAGAGCCTGAACACTGGAGCTTTCTTT
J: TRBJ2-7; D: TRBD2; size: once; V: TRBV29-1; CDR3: CSVDQGLAGVLYEQYF; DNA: TGCAGCGTGGACCAGGGACTAGCGGGAGTGCTATACGAGCAGTACTTC
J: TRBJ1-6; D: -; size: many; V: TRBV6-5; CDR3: CASSPRGVPLHF; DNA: TGTGCCAGCAGTCCCCGGGGGGTACCCCTCCACTTT
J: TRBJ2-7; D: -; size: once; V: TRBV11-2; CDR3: CASSHLSRKGAYEQNF; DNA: TGTGCCAGCAGCCATTTAAGCAGGAAAGGGGCCTACGAGCAAAACTTC
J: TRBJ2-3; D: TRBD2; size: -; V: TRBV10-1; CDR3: CASRTLHPTSGFTDTQYF; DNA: TGCGCCAGCAGAACTCTACACCCGACTAGCGGATTCACAGATACGCAGTATTTT
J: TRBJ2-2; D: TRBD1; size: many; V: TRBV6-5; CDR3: CASSYGFGQGSAGELFF; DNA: TGTGCCAGCAGTTACGGGTTCGGACAGGGATCGGCCGGGGAGCTGTTTTTT
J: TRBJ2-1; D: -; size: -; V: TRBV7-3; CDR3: CASRSDSNEQFF; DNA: TGTGCCAGCAGATCTGACTCCAATGAGCAGTTCTTC
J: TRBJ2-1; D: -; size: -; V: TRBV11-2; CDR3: CASSLDNGSVSEQIF; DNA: TGTGCCAGCAGCTTAGATAACGGGAGTGTGAGTGAGCAGATCTTC
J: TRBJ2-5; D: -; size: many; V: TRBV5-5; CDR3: CASSDRGETQYF; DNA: TGTGCCTCGTCTGACCGAGGGGAGACCCAGTACTTC
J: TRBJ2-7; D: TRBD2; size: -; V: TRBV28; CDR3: CAFRGTSGRSSYEQYF; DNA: TGTGCCTTCAGAGGGACTAGCGGGAGGAGCTCCTACGAGCAGTACTTC
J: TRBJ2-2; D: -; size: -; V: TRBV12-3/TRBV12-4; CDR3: CASSRGTLANTGKLFF; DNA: TGTGCCAGCAGTCGAGGGACACTAGCGAACACCGGGAAGCTGTTTTTT
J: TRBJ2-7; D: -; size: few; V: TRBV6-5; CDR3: CASSHGGTYEQCF; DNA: TGTGCCAGCAGTCATGGGGGGACCTACGAGCAGTGCTTC
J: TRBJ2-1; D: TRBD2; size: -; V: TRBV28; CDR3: CVSRPLAGGEQFF; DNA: TGTGTCAGCAGGCCTTTAGCGGGAGGGGAGCAGTTCTTC
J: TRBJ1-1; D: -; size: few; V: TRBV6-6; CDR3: CASSEPGWRNTEAFF; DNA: TGTGCCAGCAGTGAGCCTGGATGGAGGAACACTGAAGCTTTCTTT
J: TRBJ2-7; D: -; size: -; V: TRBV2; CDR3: CASSRRGRDEQYF; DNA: TGTGCCAGCTCGAGGCGGGGGCGGGACGAGCAGTACTTC
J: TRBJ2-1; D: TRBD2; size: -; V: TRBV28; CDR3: CASAPGGGPYNEQFF; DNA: TGTGCCAGCGCTCCGGGCGGGGGGCCCTACAATGAGCAGTTCTTC
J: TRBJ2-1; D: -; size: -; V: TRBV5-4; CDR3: CASSGSSSYKEQFF; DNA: TGTGCCAGCAGCGGGAGTAGCTCCTATAAAGAGCAGTTCTTC
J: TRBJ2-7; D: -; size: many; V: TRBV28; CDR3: CASSRPRDRSYEQYF; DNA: TGTGCCAGCAGCCGCCCGCGGGACAGATCCTACGAGCAGTACTTC
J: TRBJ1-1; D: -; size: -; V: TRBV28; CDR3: CASKGSPIVNTDAFF; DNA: TGTGCCAGCAAAGGCAGCCCTATTGTGAACACTGATGCTTTCTTT
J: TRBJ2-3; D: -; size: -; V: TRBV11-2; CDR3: CASGLLPNTDTQYF; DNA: TGTGCCAGCGGCTTGCTCCCGAACACAGATACGCAGTATTTT
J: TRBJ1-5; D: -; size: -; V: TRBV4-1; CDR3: CVSSQENKCGQPQHF; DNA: TGCGTCAGCAGCCAAGAAAACAAGTGCGGTCAGCCCCAGCATTTT
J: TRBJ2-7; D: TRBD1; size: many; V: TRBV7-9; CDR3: CASSYQGAHEQYF; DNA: TGTGCCAGCAGCTACCAGGGGGCTCACGAGCAGTACTTC
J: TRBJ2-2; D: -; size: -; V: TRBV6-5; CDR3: CASSLLVGGIGELFF; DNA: TGTGCCAGCAGCCTACTAGTGGGAGGTATCGGGGAGCTGTTTTTT